Listed below are T cell receptor beta chains from one sample, sequenced in a study of T cell repertoires in cytomegalovirus infection. One entry per CDR3 protein, called by TCRdb with MiXCR from the reads. The sample includes around 350,000 distinct CDR3 sequences, roughly 18% seen only once; the top ten take approximately 10%. Sequencing was carried out using PBMCs. All receptors derive from a human donor in good health (CMV status not recorded). Some clones in this sample may be carry-over from other donors' samples. Each CDR3 is given with its conserved first and last residue. D genes are given only for firm matches. A clone size is listed for some rows: how often the clone was seen (once, few, many), or a class if it is expanded.

j_call clone_size v_call d_call cdr3_nt cdr3_aa
TRBJ2-5 NA TRBV3-1 NA TGTGCCAGCAGCCATTCGATAGAGACCCAGTACTTC CASSHSIETQYF
TRBJ2-7 few TRBV2 NA TGTGCCAGCAGTGAAAAGCGACTCTACGAGCAGTACTTC CASSEKRLYEQYF
TRBJ1-5 NA TRBV2 NA TGTGCCGGCGGACAGACCAATCAGCCCCAGCATTTT CAGGQTNQPQHF
TRBJ2-5 many TRBV12-3/TRBV12-4 NA TGTGCCAGCAGCTTCTCGGGCAGCCAAGAGACCCAGTACTTC CASSFSGSQETQYF
TRBJ2-7 NA TRBV7-6 NA TGTGCCAGCAGCCAACCAGGTGGTAAGCAGTACTTC CASSQPGGKQYF
TRBJ1-5 many TRBV6-5 NA TGTGCCAGCAGTTACTCAAGGGGTGGCAATCAGCCCCAGCATTTT CASSYSRGGNQPQHF
TRBJ1-4 NA TRBV29-1 NA TGCAGCGCACGGGAGTCGCATGAAAAACTGTTTTTT CSARESHEKLFF
TRBJ1-5 NA TRBV20-1 NA TGCAGTGCTAGAGATCCCCTATCTCGACCCCAGCATTTT CSARDPLSRPQHF
TRBJ1-5 NA TRBV11-3 NA TGTGCCAGCAGCAAACCTGACGGGATTAGGGGTCATCATCCCCAGCATTTT CASSKPDGIRGHHPQHF
TRBJ1-6 few TRBV4-2 TRBD1 TGTGCCAGCAGCCCGGACAGGGCAGCGAATTCACCCCTCCACTTT CASSPDRAANSPLHF
TRBJ1-1 NA TRBV29-1 NA TGCAGCGTTGAGGGTCCGGGACAGAACACTGAAGCTTTCTTT CSVEGPGQNTEAFF
TRBJ1-5 NA TRBV12-3/TRBV12-4 NA TGTGCCAGCAGCCCTGGGGGCAGGAGCAATCAGCCCCAGCATTTT CASSPGGRSNQPQHF
TRBJ2-1 few TRBV2 NA TGTGCCAGCAGTGATAGTGGAAGCTCCTACAATGAGCAGTTCTTC CASSDSGSSYNEQFF
TRBJ2-7 NA TRBV23-1 NA TGCGCCAGCAGCTCCACCGGATGGTCCTACGAGCAGTACTTC CASSSTGWSYEQYF
TRBJ2-5 few TRBV6-2/TRBV6-3 NA TGTGCCAGCAGTCTCCGGGAAGGGGCCCAGTACTTC CASSLREGAQYF
TRBJ1-2 NA TRBV15 NA TGTGCCACCAGCAGACTCGGGGCAGGCTATGGCTACACCTTC CATSRLGAGYGYTF
TRBJ2-1 NA TRBV20-1 TRBD2 TGCAGTGTTGCGACCGGGACTAGCGGGATCTATGAGCAGTTCTTC CSVATGTSGIYEQFF
TRBJ2-2 NA TRBV6-2/TRBV6-3 NA TGTGCCACCATACGCCGGGTACTCACCGGGGAGCTGTTTTTT CATIRRVLTGELFF
TRBJ2-5 NA TRBV20-1 NA TGCAGTGCTAAACAAGAGACCCAGTACTTC CSAKQETQYF
TRBJ1-4 many TRBV28 NA TGTGCCAGCAGTGCTGAGGACTCTGCTAATGAAAAACTGTTTTTT CASSAEDSANEKLFF
TRBJ2-5 many TRBV28 NA TGTGCCAGCAGTTTATTCAGGGGTGATGGGACCCAGTACTTC CASSLFRGDGTQYF
TRBJ1-2 few TRBV5-1 NA TGCGCCAGCAGCGATTTACAGGGATACAACTATGGCTACACCTTC CASSDLQGYNYGYTF
TRBJ1-1 few TRBV19 NA TGTGCCAGTACGGTAGGGGGACTCAACACTGAAGCTTTCTTT CASTVGGLNTEAFF
TRBJ1-1 few TRBV27 NA TGTGCCAGCAGGTTTATGGCAGGCGACGGTGAAGCTTTCTTT CASRFMAGDGEAFF
TRBJ2-3 few TRBV29-1 TRBD1 TGCAGCGCCGGAGGGACAGGGGGCAGCACAGATACGCAGTATTTT CSAGGTGGSTDTQYF
TRBJ2-7 few TRBV6-2/TRBV6-3 NA TGTGCCAGCAGTTATGAAGGGAATGGTCCCTACGAGCAGTACTTC CASSYEGNGPYEQYF
TRBJ2-5 NA TRBV20-1 NA TGCAGTGCTAGAGATCCAGGACGAGGGACGGAGACCCAGTACTTC CSARDPGRGTETQYF
TRBJ1-5 few TRBV19 NA TGTGCCACCCTTAAGGGTGCAGGGTCCGATCAGCCCCAGCATTTT CATLKGAGSDQPQHF
TRBJ1-6 many TRBV7-2 NA TGTGCCAGCAGCTCAAACCAGGGGATCGGTTCACCCCTCCACTTT CASSSNQGIGSPLHF
TRBJ1-1 many TRBV7-8 NA TGTGCCAGCAGCTTACTCGCAGGGGTAAACACTGAAGCTTTCTTT CASSLLAGVNTEAFF
TRBJ2-7 few TRBV4-1 NA TGCGCCAGCAGCCAAGACGGGGGAACCTACGAGCAGTACTTC CASSQDGGTYEQYF
TRBJ2-1 few TRBV19 TRBD2 TGTGCCAGTAGTATAGATCTGGCGGGGGGGCCGAGGAATGAGCAGTTCTTC CASSIDLAGGPRNEQFF
TRBJ1-2 many TRBV7-2 NA TGTGCCAGCAGCTTAGGGCCGCCGGGGGTCTATGGCTACACCTTC CASSLGPPGVYGYTF
TRBJ1-3 NA TRBV19 NA TGTGCCAGTAGTATTGGGGTTAACTCTGGAAACACCATATATTTT CASSIGVNSGNTIYF
TRBJ1-1 NA TRBV7-9 NA TGTGCCAGCAGCTGGTACAGCAGTCGGAACACTGAAGCTTTCTTT CASSWYSSRNTEAFF
TRBJ1-1 few TRBV25-1 NA TGTGCCAGCACGGGCTTGATGAACACTGAAGCTTTCTTT CASTGLMNTEAFF
TRBJ1-4 few TRBV20-1 NA TGCAGTGCCCAACGGGGGTGGGGTAAAAAACTGTTTTTT CSAQRGWGKKLFF
TRBJ1-2 few TRBV12-5 NA TGTGCTAGTGGTTTTCAAATGTATGGCTACACCTTC CASGFQMYGYTF
TRBJ1-5 many TRBV12-3/TRBV12-4 NA TGTGCCAGCAGTCTCGGACCAACCAATCAGCCCCAGCATTTT CASSLGPTNQPQHF
TRBJ2-7 NA TRBV5-1 TRBD1 TGCGCCAGCAGCCGGGACAGGGCCTCTTACGAGCAGTACTTC CASSRDRASYEQYF
TRBJ2-7 NA TRBV19 TRBD1 TGTGCCAGTAGTGGAACGTCCTCCGGACAGGGGAACGAGCAGTACTTC CASSGTSSGQGNEQYF
TRBJ2-3 few TRBV6-2/TRBV6-3 TRBD1 TGTGCCAGCAGTTACCGGGACAGGCACCGCACAGATACGCAGTATTTT CASSYRDRHRTDTQYF
TRBJ2-1 NA TRBV19 NA TGTGCCAGTAGTTCGGACAGTCAATACAATGAGCAGTTCTTC CASSSDSQYNEQFF
TRBJ2-1 many TRBV7-8 NA TGTGCCAGCAGCTTAGCGCTGGGGGGATCCTTGCTTTTC CASSLALGGSLLF
TRBJ1-3 few TRBV20-1 NA TGCAGTGCTAGGAGCAGGGCGAGAAGCTCTGGAAACACCATATATTTT CSARSRARSSGNTIYF
TRBJ2-7 NA TRBV7-9 TRBD2 TGTGCCAGCAGCCGGAAGAGCGGGAGGGGTAAGCCCTACGAGCAGTACTTC CASSRKSGRGKPYEQYF
TRBJ2-7 NA TRBV6-2/TRBV6-3 NA TGTGCCAGCAGTTTCTTCCGGGACGGATTCTACGAGCAGTACTTC CASSFFRDGFYEQYF
TRBJ1-4 few TRBV7-9 NA TGTGCCGGTGGCGGGACGGATGAAAAACTGTTTTTT CAGGGTDEKLFF
TRBJ1-5 NA TRBV18 NA TGTGCCAGCTCACCAAAACAGGCCGCTCGGTATCAGCCCCAGCATTTT CASSPKQAARYQPQHF